Each of the 14 T cell receptor beta chains below was sequenced from the same sample in a study of OX40 agonist ivuxolimab in advanced cancers. Some clones are missing from TCRdb's copy, which holds only in-frame ones; the method was immunoSEQ multiplex PCR. The sample lists around 19,000 clones; under 90% were seen once. The input for sequencing was CD4+ or CD8+ T cells sorted from blood, taken in a trial of the OX40 agonist ivuxolimab. These receptors were taken from an adult with an advanced solid tumor such as melanoma, head and neck, liver or kidney cancer.

This clone was detected only once. The chain combines TRBV27 with TRBJ1-4; D gene unclear. In germline, CDR1 is MNHEY, CDR2 SMNVEV (reference sequence). The CDR3 covers 16 residues. Trimming removed 6 bases at V and 2 bases at J, with 16 bases between. The CDR3 DNA reads TGTGCCAGCAGCAGCTTAGACTTCGTCACTAATGAAAAACTGTTTTTT. Protein sequence: CASSSLDFVTNEKLFF.

This clone was detected only once. The chain links TRBV2 to TRBJ2-7; TRBD1 agrees at 9 bases. The CDR3 extends over 13 amino acids. CDR1 and CDR2 (germline): SNHLY, FYNNEI. The ends lost 3 bases at V and 7 bases at J; junction bases unmatched: 4. In DNA, the CDR3 is TGTGCCAGCAGTGAGTACAGGGGGCGTGAGCAGTACTTC. Translated, it gives CASSEYRGREQYF. The full variable domain, completed using reference TRBV2 and TRBJ2-7, is EPEVTQTPSHQVTQMGQEVILRCVPISNHLYFYWYRQILGQKVEFLVSFYNNEISEKSEIFDDQFSVERPDGSNFTLKIRSTKLEDSAMYFCASSEYRGREQYFGPGTRLTVT.

The genes are TRBV27 and TRBJ2-1, with D perhaps TRBD2 (7 bases). Germline CDR1 reads MNHEY; CDR2 reads SMNVEV (reference sequence). The CDR3 has 18 amino acids. The germline V and J ends were trimmed by 4 bases and 2 bases, with 21 bases remaining between them. In DNA, the CDR3 is TGTGCCAGCAGTTCACTCCTCCACAGGGAGGGCCCCTACAATGAGCAGTTCTTC. Its translation is CASSSLLHREGPYNEQFF.

V usage is TRBV30 and J usage is TRBJ2-1; D is unclear. Per germline, CDR1 GTSNPN and CDR2 SVGIG (reference sequence). The CDR3 is 13 amino acids. The V gene lost 0 bases and the J gene lost 3 bases, with 6 bases spanning the gap. The CDR3 nucleotides read TGTGCCTGGAGTGTAGTACACTACAATGAGCAGTTCTTC. Its translation: CAWSVVHYNEQFF.

This chain joins TRBV15 and TRBJ2-7; the match to TRBD1 covers 7 bases. This CDR3 has 15 amino acids. CDR1 and CDR2 from the germline V gene are LNHNV and YYDKDF (reference sequence). With 0 bases clipped from V and 0 bases from J, the junction kept 2 bases outside the gene matches. The CDR3 sequence: CATSRDRGNSYEQYF. For the CDR3, the DNA is TGTGCCACCAGCAGAGACAGGGGGAACTCCTACGAGCAGTACTTC.

This sequence joins TRBV18 and TRBJ1-5; D perhaps matches TRBD1 (5 bases). Trimming took off 5 bases at V and 8 bases at J, with 19 bases between the two ends. CDR1 KGHSH and CDR2 LQKENI come from the germline V gene. This CDR3 is 15 amino acids long. CDR3 nucleotide sequence: TGTGCCAGCTCATCCCCACAGTGGGACGGGGAGCCCCAGCATTTT. Its protein is CASSSPQWDGEPQHF.

V gene TRBV9 combines with J gene TRBJ2-5, with D perhaps matching TRBD1 or TRBD2 (5 bases each). The DNA matches TRBJ2-7 better at its end, which makes the J call doubtful. The CDR3 has 13 amino acids. From germline, CDR1 is SGDLS and CDR2 YYNGEE. CDR3 in DNA: TGTGCCAGCAGCGTGGGGACGTCCTACGAGCAGTACTTC. This sequence encodes CASSVGTSYEQYF.

The gene calls are TRBV28 and TRBJ2-7; the match to TRBD1 covers 7 bases. J lost 3 bases, V lost 3 bases, and 2 bases had no gene match. Germline V gene data show CDR1 as MDHEN and CDR2 as SYDVKM. This CDR3 has 13 residues. The CDR3 region is CASSFDRDYEQYF. As DNA, the CDR3 is TGTGCCAGCAGTTTCGACAGGGACTACGAGCAGTACTTC.

J is TRBJ1-1 and V is TRBV7-3, with 7 bases lining up with TRBD1. With 4 bases clipped from V and 6 bases from J, the junction kept 5 bases outside the gene matches. This CDR3 spans 13 amino acids. Germline CDR1 reads SGHTA; CDR2 reads FQGTGA. CDR3 loop: CASSSTGKSEAFF. CDR3 bases: TGTGCCAGCAGCTCGACAGGGAAGTCTGAAGCTTTCTTT.

The chain links TRBV7-9 to TRBJ1-3; 7 bases are a match to TRBD1. Germline V gene data show CDR1 as SEHNR and CDR2 as FQNEAQ (reference sequence). The CDR3 length is 15 residues. After removal of 4 bases from V and 4 bases from J, the junction contained 7 bases not matched to a gene. The CDR3 sequence is CASSSGQMGGNTIYF. CDR3 DNA: TGTGCCAGCAGCTCGGGACAGATGGGCGGAAACACCATATATTTT.

The chain combines TRBV7-3 with TRBJ2-3; D gene unclear. V lost 3 bases and J 6 bases, leaving 16 bases between the germline ends. Germline CDR1 SGHTA, CDR2 FQGTGA. The CDR3 length is 15 residues. CDR3 amino acids: CASSLTTAPPDTQYF. CDR3 nucleotide sequence: TGTGCCAGCAGCTTGACCACGGCTCCGCCGGATACGCAGTATTTT.

V gene TRBV7-9 combines with J gene TRBJ2-5; 7 nucleotides agree with TRBD2. This CDR3 contains 17 residues. V shed 4 bases, J shed 0 bases, and the junction held 11 bases outside the gene matches. CDR1 is SEHNR, CDR2 FQNEAQ, per germline (reference sequence). The CDR3 nucleotides are TGTGCCAGCAGCTCCCCTCCGGGCGGGGGATACCAAGAGACCCAGTACTTC. It is translated as CASSSPPGGGYQETQYF.

CDR3 in DNA: TGTGCCAGCAGTTTATCGTGGGGACAGGGGGCATCTGGCTACACCTTC. Translated, it gives CASSLSWGQGASGYTF. The rearrangement joins TRBV27 to TRBJ1-2, with 12 positions matching TRBD1. The V gene's germline CDR1 is MNHEY and CDR2 SMNVEV (reference sequence). The junction had 6 bases not matched to a gene; V was cut back by 0 bases and J by 7 bases. CDR3 length: 16 amino acids.

The CDR3 bases are TGTGCCAGCAGTCGCGCCTCCGAAGCTTTCTTT. It yields the protein CASSRASEAFF. This sequence joins TRBV6-5 and TRBJ1-1; D call uncertain. Per germline, CDR1 MNHEY and CDR2 SVGAGI. CDR3 length: 11 amino acids. The V end was cut by 5 bases, the J end by 8 bases, with 9 bases between.